The source of this TCR beta chain is a study of cytomegalovirus exposure and HLA in healthy donors. Study observations and caveats: Across all donors, roughly uniform sequencing depth was an assumption of the presence/absence analyses. What TCR beta sequences reportedly achieved was accurate prediction of HLA-A and HLA-B alleles in most subjects.

CDR3 length: 13 residues. Trimming cost V 3 bases and J 5 bases; bases outside gene matches: 3. Germline V gene lookup returns CDR1 SGHAT and CDR2 FQNNGV. With 60 Vbeta and 13 Jbeta primers, the PCR was carried out. This table comes from immunoSEQ multiplex PCR, and its TCRdb copy is limited to in-frame clones, with some not included. The data hold over 200,000 clones, with approximately 81% observed a single time. Notes on this clone: What it binds is unknown.

The donors were healthy bone marrow donors. This receptor was taken from a human donor in good health. This sequence joins TRBV11-2 and TRBJ2-7; 8 nucleotides line up with TRBD2. Sequencing was performed on PBMCs. In nucleotides, the CDR3 is TGTGCCAGCAGCTTTAGCGGGAAGAACGAGCAGTACTTC. Its translation: CASSFSGKNEQYF. The full variable domain, with the rest looked up from reference TRBV11-2 and TRBJ2-7, is EAGVAQSPRYKIIEKRQSVAFWCNPISGHATLYWYQQILGQGPKLLIQFQNNGVVDDSQLPKDRFSAERLKGVDSTLKIQPAKLEDSAVYLCASSFSGKNEQYFGPGTRLTVT.